These 23 T cell receptor beta chains originate from one sample sequenced in a study of T cell responses to AZD1222 COVID-19 vaccine. Using immunoSEQ multiplex PCR, the repertoire was profiled, and TCRdb retains in-frame clones only, with some absent. Here the sample spans 150,000 to 200,000 clones, approximately 92% being singletons. The source material was peripheral blood, sampled on day 0 of AZD1222 vaccination. These receptors were taken from an adult in good health.

This chain connects TRBV3-1 (or the pseudogene TRBV3-2) to TRBJ1-1, with D hard to call. The V end was cut by 5 bases, the J end by 5 bases, with 15 bases between. The germline V gene has CDR1 LGHDT and CDR2 YNNKEL (reference sequence). CDR3 length: 14 amino acids. The CDR3: CASSYKRGRTEAFF. The CDR3 DNA reads as TGTGCCAGCAGCTACAAGAGAGGGAGGACTGAAGCTTTCTTT.

The CDR3 here is CASSIGTVYNSPLHF. CDR3 coding DNA: TGTGCCAGTAGTATCGGGACAGTTTATAATTCACCCCTCCACTTT. The chain links TRBV19 to TRBJ1-6; TRBD1 matches at 7 bases. The germline gives CDR1 LNHDA, CDR2 SQIVND (reference sequence). Trimming took 3 bases from V and 4 from J; bases not matched to a gene: 3. The CDR3 spans 15 residues.

The chain joins TRBV7-9 to TRBJ2-1, with D hard to call. CDR3 length: 15 amino acids. The germline V gene encodes CDR1 SEHNR and CDR2 FQNEAQ (reference sequence). Trimming took off 4 bases at V and 1 base at J, with 11 bases between the two ends. The CDR3 loop reads CASSSSETSYNEQFF. DNA of the CDR3: TGTGCCAGCAGCTCGTCTGAGACGTCCTACAATGAGCAGTTCTTC. The complete variable domain, with remaining parts taken from reference TRBV7-9 and TRBJ2-1, reads DTGVSQNPRHKITKRGQNVTFRCDPISEHNRLYWYRQTLGQGPEFLTYFQNEAQLEKSRLLSDRFSAERPKGSFSTLEIQRTEQGDSAMYLCASSSSETSYNEQFFGPGTRLTVL.

The chain couples TRBV4-1 to TRBJ1-2, with 7 bases lining up with TRBD1. With V trimmed by 3 bases and J by 0 bases, 10 bases remained unmatched. Germline assignment: CDR1 MGHRA and CDR2 YSYEKL. CDR3 size: 17 residues. DNA for the CDR3: TGCGCCAGCAGCCAGTTAGGGACAGCGAAGGCTAACTATGGCTACACCTTC. It translates to CASSQLGTAKANYGYTF.

V usage is TRBV14 and J usage is TRBJ1-2, with TRBD1 matching over 8 bases. Germline V gene data show CDR1 as SGHDN and CDR2 as FVKESK. This CDR3 is 14 amino acids long. V shed 4 bases, J shed 6 bases, and the junction held 7 bases outside the gene matches. As DNA, the CDR3 is TGTGCCAGCAGCCGGACAGGGTGGCAAGATGGCTACACCTTC. Translating gives CASSRTGWQDGYTF. The whole variable domain, remainder taken from reference TRBV14 and TRBJ1-2, is EAGVTQFPSHSVIEKGQTVTLRCDPISGHDNLYWYRRVMGKEIKFLLHFVKESKQDESGMPNNRFLAERTGGTYSTLKVQPAELEDSGVYFCASSRTGWQDGYTFGSGTRLTVV.

The chain uses TRBV6-5 and TRBJ1-2; a possible D gene is TRBD1 (5 bases). V lost 6 bases and J 8 bases, leaving 22 bases between the germline ends. Germline loops: CDR1 MNHEY, CDR2 SVGAGI. The CDR3 contains 15 residues. The CDR3 region has the DNA TGTGCCAGCAGGGTATCCGGGACGGATTTCTTGGGCTACACCTTC. It codes for CASRVSGTDFLGYTF.

Of note for this clone: Germline is not matched at one junction end, which may reflect a read error. V usage is TRBV7-9 and J usage is TRBJ2-1; D gene uncertain. This CDR3 has 11 amino acids. Germline loops: CDR1 SEHNR, CDR2 FQNEAQ (reference sequence). The CDR3 region is CASSKDRYPLF. The CDR3 nucleotides read TGTGCCAGCAGCAAGGACCGCTACCCCCTCTTC.

The rearrangement uses TRBV19 and TRBJ1-4; 7 bases map to TRBD1. The CDR3 consists of 13 residues. The trim removed 5 bases at V and 8 bases at J, leaving 5 bases unmatched. CDR1 LNHDA and CDR2 SQIVND come from the germline V gene (reference sequence). The CDR3 here is CASSGQDGEKLFF. CDR3 DNA: TGTGCCAGTAGTGGACAGGACGGCGAAAAACTGTTTTTT. Together with reference TRBV19 and TRBJ1-4, the CDR3 gives the full variable domain: DGGITQSPKYLFRKEGQNVTLSCEQNLNHDAMYWYRQDPGQGLRLIYYSQIVNDFQKGDIAEGYSVSREKKESFPLTVTSAQKNPTAFYLCASSGQDGEKLFFGSGTQLSVL.

This chain uses TRBV19 with TRBJ1-4; TRBD1 matches 8 bases. V shed 5 bases, J shed 10 bases, and the junction held 12 bases outside the gene matches. This CDR3 region has 15 residues. Germline loops: CDR1 LNHDA, CDR2 SQIVND (reference sequence). The chain's CDR3 is CASSVGTGRSGKLFF. DNA of the CDR3: TGTGCCAGTAGTGTGGGGACAGGCCGTAGTGGAAAACTGTTTTTT.

The gene calls are TRBV7-9 and TRBJ1-1; 7 positions match TRBD1. CDR1 SEHNR and CDR2 FQNEAQ come from the germline V gene (reference sequence). V trimming: 5 bases; J trimming: 2 bases; junction bases outside the gene matches: 8. The CDR3 loop spans 15 amino acids. In nucleotides, the CDR3 is TGTGCCAGCAGCCAAATCTCAGGGGGTAACACTGAAGCTTTCTTT. Translation: CASSQISGGNTEAFF.

The chain employs TRBV5-6 and TRBJ1-1; a possible D gene is TRBD1 (5 bases). This CDR3 has 13 residues. The V gene lost 0 bases and the J gene lost 3 bases, with 6 bases spanning the gap. Per germline, CDR1 SGHDT and CDR2 YYEEEE. DNA for the CDR3: TGTGCCAGCAGCTTGGCGGGGCACACTGAAGCTTTCTTT. Translated, it gives CASSLAGHTEAFF.

The gene calls are TRBV27 and TRBJ1-2; D is unclear. The V end lost 4 bases, the J end lost 6 bases, and 15 bases lay between the germline ends. The CDR3 has 14 amino acids. Germline V lookup: CDR1 MNHEY, CDR2 SMNVEV (reference sequence). The CDR3 is CASSSGSRVHGYTF. The DNA of the CDR3 is TGTGCCAGCAGTTCGGGATCCCGAGTCCATGGCTACACCTTC.

The chain carries TRBV29-1 and TRBJ1-2; 10 positions match TRBD1. The junction had 7 bases not matched to a gene; V was cut back by 6 bases and J by 6 bases. This CDR3 spans 13 amino acids. Germline CDR1 reads SQVTM; CDR2 reads ANQGSEA. Here the CDR3 reads CSVPGTGVHGYTF. As DNA, the CDR3 is TGCAGCGTCCCCGGGACAGGGGTCCATGGCTACACCTTC.

V and J are TRBV2 and TRBJ1-6; 7 bases are a match to TRBD1. Germline loops: CDR1 SNHLY, CDR2 FYNNEI. The CDR3 is 14 amino acids. Unmatched junction bases numbered 6, after V lost 6 bases and J lost 7 bases. DNA of the CDR3: TGTGCCAGCAGCCTGGGGGGACAGAATTCACCCCTCCACTTT. Its translation is CASSLGGQNSPLHF. The complete variable domain, with remaining parts taken from reference TRBV2 and TRBJ1-6, reads EPEVTQTPSHQVTQMGQEVILRCVPISNHLYFYWYRQILGQKVEFLVSFYNNEISEKSEIFDDQFSVERPDGSNFTLKIRSTKLEDSAMYFCASSLGGQNSPLHFGNGTRLTVT.

The V gene is TRBV7-8, the J gene TRBJ1-1; 7 nucleotides agree with TRBD1. Unmatched junction bases numbered 6, after V lost 5 bases and J lost 3 bases. The CDR3 spans 14 residues. Germline V gives CDR1 SGHVS, CDR2 FQNEAQ. The CDR3 region is CASSPYRGYTEAFF. In DNA, the CDR3 is TGTGCCAGCAGCCCCTACAGGGGTTACACTGAAGCTTTCTTT.

The chain uses TRBV6-5 and TRBJ2-7; 8 bases fit TRBD1. The CDR3 runs to 14 residues. With V trimmed by 6 bases and J by 4 bases, 8 bases remained unmatched. Germline values: CDR1 MNHEY, CDR2 SVGAGI. The CDR3 DNA is TGTGCCAGCAGCCCAGGGGGCCCGGGTTACGAGCAGTACTTC. It yields the protein CASSPGGPGYEQYF.

In the case of this clone: Other nucleotide sequences from this sample produce the same CDR3. The J gene is TRBJ1-1, the V gene TRBV10-3, with D maybe TRBD1 (5 bases). The CDR3 is 14 residues long. Germline V lookup: CDR1 ENHRY, CDR2 SYGVKD. Deletions cut 2 bases from V and 1 base from J, with 8 bases between. The CDR3 is CAISEAGRNTEAFF. In nucleotides, the CDR3 is TGTGCCATCAGTGAGGCAGGGCGGAACACTGAAGCTTTCTTT.

The chain recombines TRBV5-6 with TRBJ1-4; D is undetermined. The CDR3 totals 14 residues. V was pared by 2 bases and J by 5 bases, with 10 bases between. Per the germline V gene, CDR1 is SGHDT and CDR2 is YYEEEE. CDR3 coding DNA: TGTGCCAGCAGCTTAGATTCTACAAATGAAAAACTGTTTTTT. It encodes CASSLDSTNEKLFF.

The J gene is TRBJ1-1, the V gene TRBV6-1, with D perhaps TRBD1 (5 bases). CDR3 length: 15 residues. The germline V gene has CDR1 MNHNS and CDR2 SASEGT. The ends were cut back, 2 bases at V and 2 bases at J, with 12 bases in the middle. The CDR3 here is CASSEPWDLNTEAFF. The CDR3 DNA follows: TGTGCCAGCAGTGAACCTTGGGACCTTAACACTGAAGCTTTCTTT.

The rearrangement joins TRBV30 to TRBJ1-5; perhaps TRBD1 as D (6 bases). This CDR3 is 14 amino acids long. Trimming removed 0 bases from V and 7 bases from J, with 13 bases in between. The germline V gene encodes CDR1 GTSNPN and CDR2 SVGIG (reference sequence). The CDR3: CAWSVPQGGQPQHF. DNA for the CDR3: TGTGCCTGGAGTGTACCACAGGGTGGCCAGCCCCAGCATTTT.

The V and J genes are TRBV30 and TRBJ1-6; D is possibly TRBD1 (5 bases). Trimming removed 4 bases from V and 3 bases from J, with 13 bases in between. The CDR3 sequence is 15 residues long. Germline values: CDR1 GTSNPN, CDR2 SVGIG (reference sequence). CDR3 in amino acids: CAWTPRGSYNSPLHF. In DNA form, the CDR3 reads TGTGCCTGGACCCCACGGGGCAGCTATAATTCACCCCTCCACTTT.

The rearrangement joins TRBV6-5 to TRBJ1-1, with a possible D match to TRBD1 (6 bases). The germline gives CDR1 MNHEY, CDR2 SVGAGI. Trimming cost V 6 bases and J 4 bases, with 15 bases left between them. The length of the CDR3 is 14 residues. This CDR3 reads CASSWGGLITEAFF. For the CDR3, the DNA is TGTGCCAGCAGCTGGGGGGGGCTTATCACTGAAGCTTTCTTT.

The chain recombines TRBV10-3 with TRBJ1-5; D gene uncertain. There are 14 residues in the CDR3. Trimming cost V 4 bases and J 0 bases, with 7 bases left between them. From germline, CDR1 is ENHRY and CDR2 SYGVKD. The CDR3 DNA reads TGTGCCATCAGTGCAGCGGGTAGCAATCAGCCCCAGCATTTT. Its translation: CAISAAGSNQPQHF.